This T cell receptor beta chain was documented in a study of neurological immune-mediated disorders. At least ten counts were recorded for this clonotype. CDR1 and CDR2 (germline): SQVTM, ANQGSEA. This CDR3 is 18 amino acids long. Trimming removed 1 base from V and 4 bases from J, with 23 bases in between. A 10-nucleotide random UMI tagged transcripts in template-switch 5'RACE cDNA synthesis. TCRdb re-analysed the 5' RACE reads in MiXCR, keeping a single row per CDR3 protein. This sample has about 62,000 distinct CDR3 sequences, with 3.7% found just once. 2 million unsorted PBMCs were stored in RNAlater at -80 °C before RNA extraction.

The TCR originated in a woman aged 45-59 years with multiple sclerosis. Sequenced sample: PBMCs. V and J are TRBV29-1 and TRBJ2-1; D might be TRBD1 or TRBD2, each matching 5 bases. The CDR3 reads CSVEASSKGTTAYNEQFF. The CDR3 nucleotides are TGCAGCGTTGAAGCCTCCTCCAAGGGGACCACCGCATACAATGAGCAGTTCTTC.